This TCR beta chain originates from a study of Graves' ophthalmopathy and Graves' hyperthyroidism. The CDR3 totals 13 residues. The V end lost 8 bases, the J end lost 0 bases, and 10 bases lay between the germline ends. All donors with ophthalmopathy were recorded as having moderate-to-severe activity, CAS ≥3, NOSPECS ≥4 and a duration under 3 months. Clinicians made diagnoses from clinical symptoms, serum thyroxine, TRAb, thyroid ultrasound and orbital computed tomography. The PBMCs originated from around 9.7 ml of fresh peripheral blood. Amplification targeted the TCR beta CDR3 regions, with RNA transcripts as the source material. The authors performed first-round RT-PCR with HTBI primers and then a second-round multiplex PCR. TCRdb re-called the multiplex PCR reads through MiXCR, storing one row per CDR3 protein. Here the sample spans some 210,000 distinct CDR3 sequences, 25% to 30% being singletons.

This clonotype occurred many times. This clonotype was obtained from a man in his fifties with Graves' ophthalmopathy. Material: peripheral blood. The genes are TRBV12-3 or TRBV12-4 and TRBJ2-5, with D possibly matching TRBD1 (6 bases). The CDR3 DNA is TGTGCCAGCGGTCGGACAGACCAAGAGACCCAGTACTTC. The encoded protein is CASGRTDQETQYF.